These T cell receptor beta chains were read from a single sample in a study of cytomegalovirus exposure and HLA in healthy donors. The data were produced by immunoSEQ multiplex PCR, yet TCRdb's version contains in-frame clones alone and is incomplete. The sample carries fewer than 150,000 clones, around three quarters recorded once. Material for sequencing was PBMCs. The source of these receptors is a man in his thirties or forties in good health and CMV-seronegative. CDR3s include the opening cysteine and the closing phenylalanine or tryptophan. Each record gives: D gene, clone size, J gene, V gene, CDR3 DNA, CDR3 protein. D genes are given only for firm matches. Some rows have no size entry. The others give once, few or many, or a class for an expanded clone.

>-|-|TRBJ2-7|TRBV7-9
TGTGCCAGCAGCCGCGGAGTCTCCTCGCGGGAGCAGTACTTC
CASSRGVSSREQYF
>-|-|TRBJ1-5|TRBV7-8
TGTGCCAGCAGCCCGACGACAGGTTCCTTGAGCTTCAATCAGCCCCAGCATTTT
CASSPTTGSLSFNQPQHF
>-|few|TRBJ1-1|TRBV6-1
TGTGCCAGCAGTGAACAGGGGATTTTGAGAACGACTGAAGCTTTCTTT
CASSEQGILRTTEAFF
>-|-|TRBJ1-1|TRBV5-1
TGCGCCAGCAGCCCGGAGGTGAACACTGAAGCTTTCTTT
CASSPEVNTEAFF
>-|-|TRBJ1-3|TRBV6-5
TGTGCCAGCAGTTACTCGGGGCAGTCTGGAAACACCATATATTTT
CASSYSGQSGNTIYF
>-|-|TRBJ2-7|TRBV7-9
TGTTCCAGCAGCTCAGGGCAATGGAGCTCCTACGAGCAGTACTTC
CSSSSGQWSSYEQYF
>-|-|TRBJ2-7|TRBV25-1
TGTGCCAGCAGTGTTGGAGGGGATGTCTACGAGCAGTACTTC
CASSVGGDVYEQYF
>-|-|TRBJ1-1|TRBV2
TGTGCCAGCAGTTTCACGCGGGACACTGAAGCTTTCTTT
CASSFTRDTEAFF
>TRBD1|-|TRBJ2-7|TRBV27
TGTGCCAGCAGTTTAGGGCAGGGGGCCGCCTACGAGCAGTACTTC
CASSLGQGAAYEQYF
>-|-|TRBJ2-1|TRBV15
TGTGCCACCAGCAGAGACCCAGGGGTTTTAAATGAGCAGTTCTTC
CATSRDPGVLNEQFF
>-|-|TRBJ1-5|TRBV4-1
TGCGCCAGCAGCCAAGGACGGGGGGGATTTAGCAATCAGCCCCAGCATTTT
CASSQGRGGFSNQPQHF
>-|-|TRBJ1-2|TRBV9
TGTGCCAGCAGCGCTAGCACGGGGGGCGCAGCCTATGGCTACACCTTC
CASSASTGGAAYGYTF
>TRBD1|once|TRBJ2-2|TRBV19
TGTGCCAGTACTAGACAGGGGACGAACACCGGGGAGCTGTTTTTT
CASTRQGTNTGELFF
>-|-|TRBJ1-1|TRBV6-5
TGTGCCAGCAGTTACTTCCAGGGGCCCAGCACTGAAGCTTTCTTT
CASSYFQGPSTEAFF
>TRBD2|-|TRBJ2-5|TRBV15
TGTGCCACCAGCGGAGAAAGAGGACTAGTGGAGACCCAGTACTTC
CATSGERGLVETQYF
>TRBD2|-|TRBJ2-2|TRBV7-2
TGTGCTGGGAGGGCGGGACCGGACACCGGGGAGCTGTTTTTT
CAGRAGPDTGELFF
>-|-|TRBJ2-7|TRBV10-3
TGTGCCATCAGTGAGATCGGGGTCTACGAGCAGTACTTC
CAISEIGVYEQYF
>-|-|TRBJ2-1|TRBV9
TGTGCCAGCAGCGTAGCTAGCCGGGTAAATGAGCAGTTCTTC
CASSVASRVNEQFF
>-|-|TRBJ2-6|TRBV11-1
TGTGCCAGCAGCCCGATCCAGCGTCCTGGGGCCAACGTCCTGACTTTC
CASSPIQRPGANVLTF
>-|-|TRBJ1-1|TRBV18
TGTGCCAGCTCACCACTCCAGAACACTGAAGCTTTCTTT
CASSPLQNTEAFF
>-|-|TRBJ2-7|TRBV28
TGTGCCAGCAGTGAACAGGCCCCATACGAGCAGTACTTC
CASSEQAPYEQYF
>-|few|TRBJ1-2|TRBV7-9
TGTGCCAGCAGCCGCGATTGGGGGGGCGGCTATGGCTACACCTTC
CASSRDWGGGYGYTF
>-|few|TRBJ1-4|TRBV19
TGTGCCAGTAGTATTGGGGGCGCAGGCCTGAATGAAAAACTGTTTTTT
CASSIGGAGLNEKLFF
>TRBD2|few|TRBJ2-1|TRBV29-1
TGCAGCGTTGTAAGGCTAGCGGGAGTTAGTGAGCAGTTCTTC
CSVVRLAGVSEQFF
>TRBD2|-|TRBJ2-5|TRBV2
TGTGCCAGCGGGACTACCGGGGGAGAGACCCAGTACTTC
CASGTTGGETQYF
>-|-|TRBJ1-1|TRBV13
TGTGCCAGCAGCGCGTCCGACAGTCTGAACACTGAAGCTTTCTTT
CASSASDSLNTEAFF
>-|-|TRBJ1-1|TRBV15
TGTGCCACCAGCAGAACAGTGAACACTGAAGCTTTCTTT
CATSRTVNTEAFF
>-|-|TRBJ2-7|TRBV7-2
TGTGCCAGCAGCTTAGCGGAGGAGGTCCACGAGCAGTACTTC
CASSLAEEVHEQYF
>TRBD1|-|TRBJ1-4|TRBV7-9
TGTTCCAGCAGCTGGGGACAGGGCAGTAATGAAAAACTGTTTTTT
CSSSWGQGSNEKLFF
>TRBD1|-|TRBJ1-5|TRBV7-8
TGTGCCAGCAGCCTAGATCCGAAGAAAATGACAGGGTGGGAGGACAATCAGCCCCAGCATTTT
CASSLDPKKMTGWEDNQPQHF
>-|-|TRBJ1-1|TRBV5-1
TGCGCCAGCAGCTTCACGGGAGGGACTGAAGCTTTCTTT
CASSFTGGTEAFF
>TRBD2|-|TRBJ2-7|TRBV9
TGTGCCAGCAGCTCCGGGACTAGCGGGACCTCCTACGAGCAGTACTTC
CASSSGTSGTSYEQYF
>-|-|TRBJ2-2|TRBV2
TGTGCCAGCAGTGAAGGTCGTGAGGGTCGGCTGTTTTTT
CASSEGREGRLFF
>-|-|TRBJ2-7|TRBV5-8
TGTGCCAGCAGCTCAACAGGGTTCTCCTACGAGCAGTACTTC
CASSSTGFSYEQYF
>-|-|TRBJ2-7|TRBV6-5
TGTGCCAGCAGTTACGGTCCCAGAACCTACGAGCAGTACTTC
CASSYGPRTYEQYF
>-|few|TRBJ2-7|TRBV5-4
TGTGCCAGCAGCTTGGCAGGGAAGGCCTACGAGCAGTACTTC
CASSLAGKAYEQYF
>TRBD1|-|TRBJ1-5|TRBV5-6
TGTGCCAGCAGCCCCGGCCCCGGGACAGGGGGCGGCCAGCCCCAGAATTTT
CASSPGPGTGGGQPQNF
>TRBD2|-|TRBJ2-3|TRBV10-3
TGTGCCATCAGTGGGACCTTAGCGGGAGTGTCAGATACGCAGTATTTT
CAISGTLAGVSDTQYF
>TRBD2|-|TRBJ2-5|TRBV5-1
TGCGCCAGCAGCGGGACTAGTCCAGAGACCCAGTACTTC
CASSGTSPETQYF
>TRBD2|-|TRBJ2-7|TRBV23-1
TGCGCCAGCAGTCAATCGTCGAGAAGGCTAGCGGGGGAAGAGGTTGTTGGCTACGAGCAGTACTTC
CASSQSSRRLAGEEVVGYEQYF
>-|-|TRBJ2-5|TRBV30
TGTGCCTGGAGTCTTGAGACCCAGTACTTC
CAWSLETQYF
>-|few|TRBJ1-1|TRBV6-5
TGTGCCAGCAGTTGGTCGGTTTCCACTGAAGCTTTCTTT
CASSWSVSTEAFF
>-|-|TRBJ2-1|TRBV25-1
TGTGCCAGCAGTGATTCACTCGGCAATGAGCAGTTCTTC
CASSDSLGNEQFF
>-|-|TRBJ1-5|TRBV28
TGTGCCAGCAGTTTATTAGGGGATCAGCCCCAGCATTTT
CASSLLGDQPQHF
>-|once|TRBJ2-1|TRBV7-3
TGTGCCAGCAGCGCCGACAGGTCCAGCTCCTACAATGAGCAGTTCTTC
CASSADRSSSYNEQFF
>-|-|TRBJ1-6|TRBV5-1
TGCGCCAGCAGCTTAAACTCAGGGGTGAATTCACCCCTCCACTTT
CASSLNSGVNSPLHF
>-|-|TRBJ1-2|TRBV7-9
TGTGCCAGCAGCTTGGCAAACAGAGATGGCTACACCTTC
CASSLANRDGYTF
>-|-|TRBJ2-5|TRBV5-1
TGCGCCAGCAGCTTGGCCTTTCGCGAGGGAGAGACCCAGTACTTC
CASSLAFREGETQYF
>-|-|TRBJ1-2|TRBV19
TGTGCCAGTAGTATATCCAGATATGGCTACACCTTC
CASSISRYGYTF
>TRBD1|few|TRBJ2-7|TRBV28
TGTGCCAGCAGTTCCGGACAGGATGTAGTGTACGAGCAGTACTTC
CASSSGQDVVYEQYF